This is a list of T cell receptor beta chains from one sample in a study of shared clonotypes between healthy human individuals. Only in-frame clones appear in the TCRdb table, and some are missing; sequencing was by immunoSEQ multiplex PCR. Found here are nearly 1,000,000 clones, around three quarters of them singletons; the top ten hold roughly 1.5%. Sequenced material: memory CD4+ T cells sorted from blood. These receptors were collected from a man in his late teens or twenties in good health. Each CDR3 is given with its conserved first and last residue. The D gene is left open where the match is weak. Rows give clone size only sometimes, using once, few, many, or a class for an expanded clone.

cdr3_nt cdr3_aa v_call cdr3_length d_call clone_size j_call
TGTGCCAGTAGTCATACAGGGTCGAAGTATAATTCACCCCTCCACTTT CASSHTGSKYNSPLHF TRBV19 16 - - TRBJ1-6
TGTGCCAGTAGTACATTACAGACTATGAACACTGAAGCTTTCTTT CASSTLQTMNTEAFF TRBV19 15 - - TRBJ1-1
TGTGCCAGCAGCCAAGAGCCGGGACAGCTCTTCAGCTACACCTTC CASSQEPGQLFSYTF TRBV14 15 TRBD1 - TRBJ1-2
TGTGCCTGGAGAGTAGAAGGGAGGGCCGGCGAGCAGTACTTC CAWRVEGRAGEQYF TRBV30 14 TRBD2 - TRBJ2-7
TGTGCCATCAGTGAGTCCGGACAGTACGAGCAGTACTTC CAISESGQYEQYF TRBV10-3 13 - - TRBJ2-7
TGTGCCAGCAGTGGCAGGGGCGCGGATCAGCCCCAGCATTTT CASSGRGADQPQHF TRBV6-1 14 - - TRBJ1-5
TGTGCCAGCAGTAACGGACAGCTGAACACTGAAGCTTTCTTT CASSNGQLNTEAFF TRBV6-5 14 - - TRBJ1-1
TGCGCCAGCAGCCAGGATCGGGGGACTAGCGCCTTGAGCACAGATACGCAGTATTTT CASSQDRGTSALSTDTQYF TRBV4-3 19 TRBD2 - TRBJ2-3
TGTGCCAGCAGCCCCGCAAGGACCGGTAATTCACCCCTCCACTTT CASSPARTGNSPLHF TRBV7-2 15 - - TRBJ1-6
TGTGCCAGCAGCCCCGGACAGCTCTATGGCTACACCTTC CASSPGQLYGYTF TRBV7-9 13 - - TRBJ1-2
TGTGCCTGGAAACCAAGGGCAGGGGGCCGGGATACGCAGTATTTT CAWKPRAGGRDTQYF TRBV30 15 TRBD1 - TRBJ2-3
TGTGCCACCACCTCTTTCACCTCTGGGGCCAACGTCCTGACTTTC CATTSFTSGANVLTF TRBV19 15 - once TRBJ2-6
TGCGCCAGCAGGGATGAGGGAACCGGCACCGGGGAGCTGTTTTTT CASRDEGTGTGELFF TRBV5-1 15 - - TRBJ2-2
TGTGCCAGCTCAGAGCAGGACGGAGTTCAGCCCCAGCATTTT CASSEQDGVQPQHF TRBV18 14 - - TRBJ1-5
TGTGCCAGCTCACCGAGGGAGTTTGACTATGGCTACACCTTC CASSPREFDYGYTF TRBV18 14 - - TRBJ1-2
TGTGCCAGCAGCCCCTGGGACAGTAGACGAGACGAGCAGTACTTC CASSPWDSRRDEQYF TRBV5-5 15 TRBD1 - TRBJ2-7
TGTGCCAGCAGCCTCAGCGGGGCCGCCCTGGGACTGTTTTTT CASSLSGAALGLFF TRBV5-6 14 - few TRBJ1-4
TGTGCCAGCAGTTCGTGGGACAGGGGTAGCAATCAGCCCCAGCATTTT CASSSWDRGSNQPQHF TRBV6-6 16 TRBD1 few TRBJ1-5
TGCGCCAGCAGAGGGACTAGCGGGGTCACCGGGGAGCTGTTTTTT CASRGTSGVTGELFF TRBV5-1 15 TRBD2 - TRBJ2-2
TGTGCCAGCAGCTCTCGGCCGGGAACAGCTGGAAACACCATATATTTT CASSSRPGTAGNTIYF TRBV11-2 16 - - TRBJ1-3
TGCGCCAGCAGCAGGGACAGGCAAGAGACCCAGTACTTC CASSRDRQETQYF TRBV4-3 13 TRBD1 - TRBJ2-5
TGTGCCAGCAGTCCCCGACTAGTCTATGAGCAGTTCTTC CASSPRLVYEQFF TRBV28 13 - - TRBJ2-1
TGTGCCAGCAGTTCCTTTCTAACTTTTGAGCAGTACTTC CASSSFLTFEQYF TRBV6-5 13 - - TRBJ2-7
TGTGCCGGGAATAGCGGGGGGGCACCCGGGGAGCTGTTTTTT CAGNSGGAPGELFF TRBV6-1 14 TRBD2 - TRBJ2-2
TGTGCCAGCAGTTTTACGACAGGTTCCTACGAGCAGTACTTC CASSFTTGSYEQYF TRBV7-9 14 - - TRBJ2-7
TGTGCCAGCTCACCACAAGGGGTGATGAGCACAGATACGCAGTATTTT CASSPQGVMSTDTQYF TRBV18 16 - - TRBJ2-3
TGTGCCAGCAGTCCCCTTACGGGGGAGCTGTTTTTT CASSPLTGELFF TRBV27 12 - - TRBJ2-2
TGTGCCAGCAGCAAAGAGCCTGGGAGCTCCTACGAGCAGTACTTC CASSKEPGSSYEQYF TRBV21-1 15 - - TRBJ2-7
TGTGCCAGCACCACCACCCTATTCAGCTCAACCCATGAGCAGTTCTTC CASTTTLFSSTHEQFF TRBV27 16 - once TRBJ2-1
TGTGCCTCAGGGGGAAGGACTAATGAAAAACTGTTTTTT CASGGRTNEKLFF TRBV30 13 TRBD1 few TRBJ1-4
TGTGCCAGCAGTTGGACCGAGGGCCGTTCTCATTCACCCCTCCACTTT CASSWTEGRSHSPLHF TRBV6-5 16 - - TRBJ1-6
TGTGCCTGGAGCGCAGATACGCAGTATTTT CAWSADTQYF TRBV30 10 - - TRBJ2-3
TGTGCCAGCAGCTTATTGCCCGGCAGGGTCCTCGGGAACACTGAAGCTTTCTTT CASSLLPGRVLGNTEAFF TRBV7-9 18 - - TRBJ1-1
TGTGCCAGCAGCACAACAGGGGGGGAAGGAAACACCATATATTTT CASSTTGGEGNTIYF TRBV7-8 15 TRBD1 once TRBJ1-3